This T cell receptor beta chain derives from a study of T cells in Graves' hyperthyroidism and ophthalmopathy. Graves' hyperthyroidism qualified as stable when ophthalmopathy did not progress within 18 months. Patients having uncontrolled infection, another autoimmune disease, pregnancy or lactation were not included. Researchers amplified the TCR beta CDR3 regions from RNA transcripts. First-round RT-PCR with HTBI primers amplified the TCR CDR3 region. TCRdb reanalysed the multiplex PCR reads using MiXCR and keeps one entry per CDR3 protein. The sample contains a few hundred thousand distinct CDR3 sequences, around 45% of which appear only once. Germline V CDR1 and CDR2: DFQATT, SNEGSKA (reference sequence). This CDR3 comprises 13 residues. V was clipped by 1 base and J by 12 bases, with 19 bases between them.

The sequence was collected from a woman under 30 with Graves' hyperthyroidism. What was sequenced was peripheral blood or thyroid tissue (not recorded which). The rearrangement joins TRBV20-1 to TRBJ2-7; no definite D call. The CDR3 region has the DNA TGCAGTGCTAGAGCTGTTTCTCGCGCCTCTTTGTACTTC. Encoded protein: CSARAVSRASLYF.